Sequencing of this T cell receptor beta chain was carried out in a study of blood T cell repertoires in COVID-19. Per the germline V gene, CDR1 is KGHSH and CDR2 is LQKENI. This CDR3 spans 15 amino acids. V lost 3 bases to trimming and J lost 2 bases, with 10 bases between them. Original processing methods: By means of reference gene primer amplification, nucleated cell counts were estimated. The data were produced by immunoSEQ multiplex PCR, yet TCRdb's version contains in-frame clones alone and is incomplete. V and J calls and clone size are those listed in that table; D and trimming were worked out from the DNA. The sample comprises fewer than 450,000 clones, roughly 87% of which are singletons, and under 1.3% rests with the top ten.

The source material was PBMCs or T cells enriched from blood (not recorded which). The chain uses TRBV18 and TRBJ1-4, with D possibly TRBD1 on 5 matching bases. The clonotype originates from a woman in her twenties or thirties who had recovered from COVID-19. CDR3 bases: TGTGCCAGCTCACCCGGAGGGGCCACTAATGAAAAACTGTTTTTT. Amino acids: CASSPGGATNEKLFF.